The following is a TCR beta chain sequence with its context. What it recognizes is unknown. These data belong to a study of T cell responses to AZD1222 COVID-19 vaccine. Study observations and caveats: Spike was spanned by vaccine-associated CD4 TCRs, which were dominant at 160-218 and 743-854. Only 5 or 6 individuals given AZD1222 were seropositive at baseline. Researchers took repertoire samples only after the peak T cell response had come. Two AZD1222 administrations were followed by greater Spike-specific TCR breadth and depth.

Using immunoSEQ multiplex PCR, the repertoire was profiled, and TCRdb retains in-frame clones only, with some absent. The sample yields 180,000 or so clones, 90% to 95% seen once. V lost 3 bases and J 0 bases, leaving 9 bases between the germline ends. The CDR3 covers 14 residues. Germline V gives CDR1 SGDLS, CDR2 YYNGEE. The sequencing used peripheral blood, collected 28 days after the second AZD1222 dose. V gene TRBV9 combines with J gene TRBJ1-1; no clear D. The clonotype was recovered from an adult who received the AZD1222 COVID-19 vaccine. The CDR3 loop reads CASSADILNTEAFF. CDR3 nucleotide sequence: TGTGCCAGCAGCGCTGACATCCTGAACACTGAAGCTTTCTTT.